One T cell receptor (beta chain) is described in this entry. Its antigen is still unknown. This entry comes from a study of blood T cell dynamics during melanoma immunotherapy. Study context: Metastatic melanoma patients received first-line pembrolizumab or nivolumab plus ipilimumab. Study-wide points: The study could not tell melanoma-specific clones from general immune activation.

The germline gives CDR1 MNHEY, CDR2 SVGAGI. This CDR3 comprises 14 residues. V trimming: 6 bases; J trimming: 6 bases; junction bases outside the gene matches: 10. Only in-frame clones appear in the TCRdb table, and some are missing; sequencing was by immunoSEQ multiplex PCR. In the table there are roughly 25,000 clones, about 83% of which are singletons. Sample time point: pre-treatment baseline. Response was assessed by RECIST 1.1 at 12 weeks, except two rapid progressors. The material sequenced was blood, taken from a patient treated with checkpoint blockade. The receptor was isolated from a human donor with melanoma. The chain joins TRBV6-5 to TRBJ2-7; TRBD1 matches at 8 bases. The CDR3 DNA sequence: TGTGCCAGCAGCCCAGACAGGGGTCCACGCGAGCAGTACTTC. Its protein product is CASSPDRGPREQYF.